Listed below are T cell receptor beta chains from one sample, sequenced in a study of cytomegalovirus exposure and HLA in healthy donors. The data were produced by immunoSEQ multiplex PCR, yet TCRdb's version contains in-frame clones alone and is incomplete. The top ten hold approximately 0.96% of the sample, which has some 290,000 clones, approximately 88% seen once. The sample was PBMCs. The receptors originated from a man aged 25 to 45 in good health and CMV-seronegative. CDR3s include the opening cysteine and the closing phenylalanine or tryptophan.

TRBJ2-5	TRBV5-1	CASSAGLAGARGETQYF
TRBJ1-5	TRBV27	CASSSLRTGGYGNQPQHF
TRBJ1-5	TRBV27	CASRRQGNQPQHF
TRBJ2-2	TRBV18	CASSPKGLAQTGELFF
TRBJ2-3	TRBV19	CASSYRDTHTDTQYF
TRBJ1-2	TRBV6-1	CASSERRGNNYGYTF
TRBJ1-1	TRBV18	CASSFQQGNTEAFF
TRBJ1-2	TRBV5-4	CASSSGSGGVAYGYTF
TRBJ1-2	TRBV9	CASSVGHAVVSGFYYGYTF
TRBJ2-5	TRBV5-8	CASSLETSGGQETQYF
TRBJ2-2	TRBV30	CAWMKIQGVGGELFF
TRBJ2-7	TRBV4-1	CASSQLWGQGASSYEQYF
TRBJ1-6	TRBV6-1	CASSENSPNSPLHF
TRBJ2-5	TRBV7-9	CASRPTGRSILGKETQYF
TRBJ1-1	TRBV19	CASSIELPGQGGNTEAFF
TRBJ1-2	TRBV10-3	CAISEGGGYGYTF
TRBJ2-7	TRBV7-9	CASRGDGDEQYF
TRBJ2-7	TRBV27	CASSFLWGQGYEQYF
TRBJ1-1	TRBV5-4	CASRTGGSAKAFF
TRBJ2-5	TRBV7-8	CASSLVLATAQETQYF
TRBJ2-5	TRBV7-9	CASSLSGLAVWETQYF
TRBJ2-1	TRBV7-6	CASSAGISGYNEQFF
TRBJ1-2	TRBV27	CASSWTGNYGYTF
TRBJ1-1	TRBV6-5	CASSYDSDPRNTEAFF
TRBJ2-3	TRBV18	CASLREVDSTDTQYF
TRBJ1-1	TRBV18	CASSPPGQAYTEAFF
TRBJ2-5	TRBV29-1	CSVKHRGTANQETQYF
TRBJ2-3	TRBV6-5	CASSYSRSGGTDTQYF
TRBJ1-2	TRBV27	CASSLSPSTVYGYTF
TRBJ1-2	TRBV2	CASSSTGGVNYGYTF
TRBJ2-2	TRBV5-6	CASSLMVEGYTGELFF
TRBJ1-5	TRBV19	CASREAGDIQPQHF
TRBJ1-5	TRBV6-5	CASRRDRIEPQHF
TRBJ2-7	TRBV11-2	CASSLDQAGQTYEQYF
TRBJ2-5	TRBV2	CASSEGGFQETQYF
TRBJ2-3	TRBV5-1	CASRGAGAPTDTQYF
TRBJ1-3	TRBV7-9	CASSPEGASGNTIYF
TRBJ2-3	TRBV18	CASSPLPIEWGADTQYF
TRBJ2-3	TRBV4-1	CASSPSLAGGLPDTQYF
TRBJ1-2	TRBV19	CASRGTGLRGYGYTF
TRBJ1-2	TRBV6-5	CASSPQGTYGYTF
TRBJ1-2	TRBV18	CASSPSGGYYGYTF
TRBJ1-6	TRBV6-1	CASTRAPNSPLHF
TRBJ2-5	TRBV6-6	CASSSLPDSQETQYF
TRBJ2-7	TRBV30	CAWRPLSGSGEQYF
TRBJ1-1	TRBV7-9	CASSLAYAGDEAFF
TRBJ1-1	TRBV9	CASSAIRQRNTEAFF
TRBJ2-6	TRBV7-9	CASSLGTGSSGANVLTF
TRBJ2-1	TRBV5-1	CASSPRLAGGNEQFF
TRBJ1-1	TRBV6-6	CASSYETLNTEAFF
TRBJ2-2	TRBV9	CASSVAGGGELFF
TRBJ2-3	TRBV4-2	CASSQEAGTSGGFHTQATQYF
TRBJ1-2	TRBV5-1	CASSPSRDRGQVDGYTF